This T cell receptor beta chain came from a study of T cells in Graves' hyperthyroidism and ophthalmopathy (dated by TCRdb to 2018 to 2020). For the study in its entirety: Peripheral blood samples were taken at initial diagnosis, before any treatment was given. To identify distinguishing TCR V-J signatures, a discovery cohort of 95 to 100 patients was used, comprising fewer than 45 with Graves' ophthalmopathy and under 60 with stable Graves' hyperthyroidism. Prospective prediction of ophthalmopathy was tested in an independent validation cohort consisting of 18 to 20 hyperthyroidism patients and some 16 patients who later progressed to ophthalmopathy. For training and testing, the 110 or so patients in the discovery cohort were randomly divided in a 7:3 ratio. Thyroid tissue and blood T-cell repertoires from roughly six Graves' hyperthyroidism patients were also compared in the study. After blood sampling, hyperthyroidism patients were treated with methimazole at a starting dose of 30 mg daily, and ophthalmopathy patients were treated with high-dose intravenous methylprednisolone. TCR Vbeta CDR3 sequencing of roughly 140 peripheral blood samples (roughly 43 ophthalmopathy, 75 to 80 hyperthyroidism and roughly 17 progressor patients) is reported in the paper. What the authors observed across the whole study: During validation, the model predicted progression to ophthalmopathy a median of approximately 6.5 months ahead of onset, with 60% to 71% sensitivity and 72% to 80% specificity. A 13 V-J signature model separated ophthalmopathy from stable hyperthyroidism, with 87.88% sensitivity and about 81% specificity in cross-validation and 80%/75% in testing. No statistical method was used to fix the sample size in advance, and group allocation was not hidden from the investigators. Most expanded thyroid clonotypes (frequency above 0.001) were also found in blood, which suggests that blood repertoires may mirror thyroid immune responses.

The TCR beta CDR3 regions were amplified from the RNA transcripts. For the first round of RT-PCR on the TCR CDR3, the HTBI primer set was used together with the Qiagen OneStep RT-PCR kit. Libraries were constructed in a second round of multiplex PCR, after which size selection and purification were carried out. The libraries were sequenced on an Illumina HiSeq2000 using paired-end 100 bp reads. The authors processed their data as follows. SOAPnuke was used to process the raw data, removing reads that contained adapters or uncalled bases, had a mean Phred below 15, or lacked an exact match to the constant primer or identifier. COPE v1.2.5 was used to merge the high-quality paired reads, and each unique nucleotide sequence was defined as a clonotype. MiTCR v1.1 was used to align clonotypes to the IMGT TRBV, TRBD and TRBJ reference segments. The analysis was restricted to V-J combinations with a frequency above 0.0001, which together covered 98% to 99.2% of the repertoires. The TCS score was defined as F50 (clonal expansion) divided by E x V (chaos), with BLOSUM62-based TCRdist calculated between CDR3 peptides within each V-J. Welch's t-statistics and random forest reduced 500 to 550 V-J features to 13, which were used in a naive Bayes classifier (R e1071). TCRdb applied fastp at Q25 and MiXCR to the public reads, then kept only in-frame beta chains. Rows merge per CDR3 protein into single entries with the most common DNA and genes. The V and J calls shown here were made by TCRdb, not taken from the authors' results. The sample has around 620,000 distinct CDR3 sequences on record, around 15% of them singletons. The ten biggest clones cover 3.5% to 4% of the sample.

CDR1 and CDR2, looked up from the germline V gene, are SQVTM and ANQGSEA. Trimming costs V 4 bases and J 0 bases, and their ends lie 10 bases apart. The cysteine opens and the phenylalanine closes a CDR3 of 14 amino acids. The DNA shown is the 42-base CDR3, in frame from base 1. About this clonotype itself: What antigen it recognizes has not been identified. No base qualities exist here, and no much larger clone lies one base off it.

Graves' hyperthyroidism was defined as stable when no progression to ophthalmopathy occurred over 18 months of follow-up. Hyperthyroidism patients were newly diagnosed, with disease duration under 2 months, and aged 18 to 65 years. Exclusion was applied to patients with uncontrolled infections, other autoimmune diseases, pregnancy or lactation. Diagnoses were established on the basis of clinical symptoms, serum thyroxine and TRAb, thyroid ultrasound, and orbital computed tomography. Ficoll-Paque density gradient centrifugation was used to isolate PBMCs from 8.5 to 10 ml of fresh peripheral blood. Total RNA was extracted with Trizol reagent, and quality was checked on an Agilent 2100 Bioanalyzer.

The source material was blood. The sequence is built from TRBV29-1 and TRBJ2-1; tentative D gene TRBD2, with 6 bases matching. The source is a woman in her twenties or thirties with Graves' hyperthyroidism. CDR3 region: CSVAGEGSYNEQFF. The DNA reads TGCAGCGTTGCGGGAGAGGGCTCCTACAATGAGCAGTTCTTC.